These 18 T cell receptor beta chains came from one sample sequenced in a study of cytomegalovirus exposure and HLA in healthy donors. Amplification used 60 Vbeta primers and 13 Jbeta primers. Measured with immunoSEQ multiplex PCR; TCRdb has only the in-frame clones, and not every one. Of around 180,000 clones in the sample, approximately 78% were seen once. The sample consisted of PBMCs. The receptors shown here come from a male donor in good health and CMV-seronegative.

V is TRBV5-1 and J is TRBJ1-1, with D perhaps TRBD1 (6 bases). Per the germline V gene, CDR1 is SGHRS and CDR2 is YFSETQ. Trimming took 4 bases from V and 1 from J, leaving 11 bases between them. CDR3 length equals 14 residues. CDR3 coding DNA: TGCGCCAGCAGCCGACAGGATCGGAACACTGAAGCTTTCTTT. Translated: CASSRQDRNTEAFF.

CDR3 region: CASRLAGGRDEQYF. In DNA, the CDR3 is TGTGCCAGCCGACTAGCGGGAGGAAGGGACGAGCAGTACTTC. The V gene is TRBV6-1, the J gene TRBJ2-7, with 13 nucleotides matching TRBD2. V gave up 8 bases and J gave up 5 bases; unmatched junction bases: 6. CDR3 length equals 14 residues. Germline V gene lookup returns CDR1 MNHNS and CDR2 SASEGT.

V and J are TRBV20-1 and TRBJ1-1; 8 bases are shared with TRBD1. The CDR3 runs 10 residues. The junction had 7 bases not matched to a gene; V was cut back by 8 bases and J by 11 bases. Germline V gene sequence: CDR1 DFQATT, CDR2 SNEGSKA (reference sequence). Written as DNA, the CDR3 is TGCAGTTCGACAGGGGAAGGGGCTTTCTTT. It codes for CSSTGEGAFF.

The chain recombines TRBV7-9 with TRBJ2-7, with 9 nucleotides matching TRBD1. The CDR3 is 16 residues long. CDR1 SEHNR and CDR2 FQNEAQ come from the germline V gene (reference sequence). The ends lost 5 bases at V and 5 bases at J; junction bases unmatched: 13. The CDR3 DNA is TGTGCCAGCAGCCCTACCGGGACAGGGTTTTCCAACGAGCAGTACTTC. Translating it yields CASSPTGTGFSNEQYF.

This clone was found a few times. This chain links TRBV2 with TRBJ1-1; no clear D gene. Germline CDR1 reads SNHLY; CDR2 reads FYNNEI. The CDR3 sequence is 11 residues long. V was pared by 1 base and J by 8 bases, with 5 bases between. The CDR3 reads CASSEGTEAFF. In DNA, the CDR3 is TGTGCCAGCAGTGAAGGTACAGAAGCTTTCTTT.

The V and J genes are TRBV19 and TRBJ1-4; D possibly corresponds to TRBD1 (5 bases). This CDR3 comprises 19 residues. V lost 0 bases to trimming and J lost 0 bases, with 17 bases between them. The germline CDR1 and CDR2 sequences are LNHDA and SQIVND (reference sequence). The CDR3 is CASSIDFSGTGPTNEKLFF. In nucleotides, the CDR3 is TGTGCCAGTAGTATAGATTTTTCCGGGACTGGACCAACTAATGAAAAACTGTTTTTT.

The rearrangement joins TRBV5-4 to TRBJ2-2; TRBD2 is a possible D gene (6 bases). Trimming pared 2 bases from V and 4 bases from J, leaving 12 bases between. This CDR3 contains 15 residues. CDR1 and CDR2 (germline): SGHNT, YYREEE (reference sequence). The CDR3 sequence is CASSLWGVGTGELFF. DNA for the CDR3: TGTGCCAGCAGCTTATGGGGGGTCGGCACCGGGGAGCTGTTTTTT.

This clone was seen a single time. The CDR3 DNA reads as TGTGCCAGCAGTGGCCGGTTGGGACAGGGGGGATACGAGCAGTACTTC. This translates into CASSGRLGQGGYEQYF. This chain connects TRBV28 to TRBJ2-7, with 11 bases aligning to TRBD1. Trimming cost V 5 bases and J 4 bases; bases outside gene matches: 10. Germline V lookup: CDR1 MDHEN, CDR2 SYDVKM. CDR3 length: 16 amino acids.

V usage is TRBV7-2 and J usage is TRBJ2-3, with D possibly being TRBD2 (6 bases). V lost 2 bases and J lost 2, with 11 bases in between. In germline, CDR1 is SGHTA, CDR2 FQGNSA. This CDR3 contains 15 residues. The CDR3 sequence: CASSLSGLTTDTQYF. CDR3 nucleotides: TGTGCCAGCAGCTTATCGGGACTCACCACAGATACGCAGTATTTT.

The chain couples TRBV2 to TRBJ2-3; 9 nucleotides align to TRBD2. The CDR3 spans 15 residues. V shed 7 bases and J 0 bases; nucleotides not matched to a gene: 5. From germline, CDR1 is SNHLY and CDR2 FYNNEI. The CDR3 sequence: CASKTSGSSTDTQYF. The CDR3 coding sequence is TGTGCCAGCAAAACTAGCGGGTCTAGCACAGATACGCAGTATTTT. The full variable domain, its missing parts supplied by reference TRBV2 and TRBJ2-3, is EPEVTQTPSHQVTQMGQEVILRCVPISNHLYFYWYRQILGQKVEFLVSFYNNEISEKSEIFDDQFSVERPDGSNFTLKIRSTKLEDSAMYFCASKTSGSSTDTQYFGPGTRLTVL.

The rearrangement links TRBV28 to TRBJ1-2; 8 nucleotides agree with TRBD1. The germline gives CDR1 MDHEN, CDR2 SYDVKM. There are 11 residues in the CDR3. V trimming: 8 bases; J trimming: 7 bases; junction bases outside the gene matches: 3. The chain's CDR3 is CASSTGVGYTF. CDR3 bases: TGTGCCAGCTCGACAGGGGTTGGCTACACCTTC.

The chain couples TRBV5-6 to TRBJ1-1; maybe TRBD1 (5 bases). This CDR3 is built from 15 residues. The germline V gene has CDR1 SGHDT and CDR2 YYEEEE. Trimming left V 2 bases short and J 2 bases short, with 13 bases between. The CDR3, as DNA: TGTGCCAGCAGCTTATCTCTTCAGGGAAACACTGAAGCTTTCTTT. Amino acids: CASSLSLQGNTEAFF.

This chain joins TRBV6-5 and TRBJ2-3; TRBD2 matches 15 bases. The CDR3 has 15 amino acids. The trim removed 6 bases at V and 4 bases at J, leaving 2 bases unmatched. Germline CDR1 reads MNHEY; CDR2 reads SVGAGI. CDR3: CASRGTSGGSDTQYF. CDR3 DNA sequence: TGTGCCAGCAGGGGGACTAGCGGGGGGTCAGATACGCAGTATTTT.

The chain is built from TRBV7-2 and TRBJ2-7; 8 nucleotides align to TRBD1. This CDR3 is built from 14 residues. Per the germline V gene, CDR1 is SGHTA and CDR2 is FQGNSA. The J segment lost 2 bases and the V segment lost 5 bases, leaving 5 bases of the junction unmatched. The CDR3 protein is CASSPDRGPYEQYF. As DNA, the CDR3 is TGTGCCAGCAGCCCCGACAGGGGACCCTACGAGCAGTACTTC.

This sequence joins TRBV7-8 and TRBJ2-3; D possibly corresponds to TRBD2 (6 bases). Germline values: CDR1 SGHVS, CDR2 FQNEAQ. Trimming removed 1 base at V and 4 bases at J, with 15 bases between. This CDR3 region has 16 residues. CDR3 region: CASSLVRLVGADTQYF. CDR3 in DNA: TGTGCCAGCAGCTTAGTCCGACTAGTGGGGGCAGATACGCAGTATTTT. The variable domain in full, with the rest retrieved from reference TRBV7-8 and TRBJ2-3, is GAGVSQSPRYKVAKRGQDVALRCDPISGHVSLFWYQQALGQGPEFLTYFQNEAQLDKSGLPSDRFFAERPEGSVSTLKIQRTQQEDSAVYLCASSLVRLVGADTQYFGPGTRLTVL.

The V call is TRBV18, the J call TRBJ1-1, with 9 bases lining up with TRBD1. CDR3 length equals 18 residues. Germline V gives CDR1 KGHSH, CDR2 LQKENI. The trim removed 1 base at V and 0 bases at J, leaving 9 bases unmatched. The CDR3 loop reads CASSPLIPGQGMNTEAFF. The CDR3 region has the DNA TGTGCCAGCTCACCACTAATCCCGGGACAGGGAATGAACACTGAAGCTTTCTTT.

CDR3: CASRGSSGAYEQYF. The CDR3, as DNA: TGTGCCAGTCGAGGATCTAGCGGCGCCTACGAGCAGTACTTC. The J gene is TRBJ2-7, the V gene TRBV19, with 7 positions matching TRBD2. Germline V gives CDR1 LNHDA, CDR2 SQIVND (reference sequence). V shed 8 bases and J 2 bases; nucleotides not matched to a gene: 9. This CDR3 has 14 amino acids.

The J gene is TRBJ2-7, the V gene TRBV7-2; D unclear. Per the germline V gene, CDR1 is SGHTA and CDR2 is FQGNSA. Trimming stripped 1 base from V and 0 bases from J, with 10 bases between. This CDR3 is built from 15 residues. CDR3 coding DNA: TGTGCCAGCAGCTTAGGGTTGGGCAGCTCCTACGAGCAGTACTTC. Translation gives CASSLGLGSSYEQYF.